The source of this T cell receptor (beta chain) is a study of molecular identifiers for immune sequencing clone quantification (dated by TCRdb to 2017 to 2018). For context, the study as a whole: For a replicate experiment, the RNA from either around 20,000 or 100,000 naive CD8 T cells was divided into five aliquots, and four of those aliquots went on to sequencing. This methods study used CD8 T cells to benchmark TCR RNA copy counting and molecular-identifier clustering-based TCR repertoire sequencing (MIDCIRS).

This clonotype was detected only a few times. Its binding antigen is unknown. Base qualities are not at hand, and no much larger clone is one base apart. Via the germline V gene, CDR1 is SGHTA and CDR2 FQGNSA. Its CDR3 holds 11 amino acids, cysteine through phenylalanine. Only CDR3 DNA remains: 33 bases, in frame from the first base. Deletion took 5 bases off V and 6 bases off J, with a span of 8 bases between the germline ends. Paper-wide results and their limitations: Approximately 2.7 recovered TCR RNA copies per cell were obtained by modeling, versus around 9.8 by digital PCR, implying a capture efficiency of 30% to 35%. Spiked-in Jurkat TCR RNA equal to a single cell's worth was reported to be detectable even within one million naive CD8 T cells. In CMV-specific effector cells, clones with more than 20 RNA copies accounted for over 97% of molecules, whereas in naive cells such clones accounted for under 1%. The naive libraries included spiked-in Jurkat TCR RNA (around 9 copies' worth), and this Jurkat TCR RNA is not part of the donor repertoire. Without barcode sub-clustering, chimeric consensus sequences inflated TCR diversity; chimeras reached as high as 47%. Identical TCR molecules sharing a barcode could cause highly expanded clone sizes to be underestimated.

Naive CD8 T cell libraries were made from 20,000 to 1,000,000 sorted cells using 10%, 30% or 50% of purified RNA. Naive CD8 T cells were FACS-sorted as CD8+CD4-CCR7+CD45RA+ on a BD FACSAria II into RLT Plus buffer. To test detection sensitivity, Jurkat RNA equal to 10 or so TCR copies was added to samples of about 20,000-1,000,000 naive CD8 T cells. CD8 T cells were enriched with RosetteSep CD8+ T Cell Enrichment Cocktail and Ficoll-Paque, followed by ACK red cell lysis. The library was generated by PCR. Reads for this sample came from a NextSeq 500. Bulk TCR libraries were made following a previously described method, with the TCR primers given in Table S5. The Qiagen AllPrep DNA/RNA kit was used to purify total RNA. Reads from multiple sequencing runs of the same library were pooled before analysis. Per the authors' processing: Only reads with exact TCR constant sequence were kept, trimmed to 150 nt, and grouped by their 12-nt molecular barcodes. Reads in each barcode group were sub-clustered using a 15% Levenshtein threshold, and a quality-weighted consensus sequence was built for each RNA molecule. Non-functional sequences were excluded, and lower-count sequences lying one edit away from another sequence were also excluded. Based on fitting two negative binomial distributions, any barcode sub-cluster with under 20% of the maximum read count was discarded. In TCRdb, the public reads were trimmed at Q25 with fastp and aligned with MiXCR, with productive beta chains retained. Every distinct CDR3 protein forms one entry, paired with its most common genes and DNA. These V and J calls are TCRdb output, not the study's own analysis. Across this sample there are about 98,000 distinct CDR3 sequences, with 30% to 45% seen only once. The ten top clones hold about a tenth of the sample.

Sample: naive CD8+ T cells from blood, with Jurkat cell RNA spiked in. What this sample's cell subset or site label stands for: FACS-sorted CD8+CD4-CCR7+CD45RA+ naive T cells. The TCR sequence derives from a human donor in good health. Some libraries in this study had Jurkat cell RNA spiked in. The chain uses TRBV7-2 and TRBJ2-7; there is no confident call for the D gene. CDR3 protein: CASSTFFEQYF. The sequenced DNA is TGTGCCAGCAGCACCTTTTTCGAGCAGTACTTC.